This T cell receptor beta chain originates from a study of radiation and T cells in renal cell carcinoma. Findings and limits, study-wide: From baseline, blood top tumor clonotypes peaked at 2 weeks post-radiation.

Profiled with immunoSEQ multiplex PCR; TCRdb holds only in-frame clones, not every one. Of roughly 130,000 clones listed, about 88% are singletons. This clone was seen once. The antigen is not known. The V end was cut by 6 bases, the J end by 0 bases, with 14 bases between. The CDR3 runs to 15 residues. The germline gives CDR1 MDHEN, CDR2 SYDVKM. As to time point: blood 2 weeks post-SBRT. Treatment noted: 15 Gy SBRT to primary tumor, nephrectomy 4 weeks later. This receptor was obtained from a woman in her seventies with renal cell carcinoma. This specimen was blood, taken from a patient whose treatment included radiotherapy and nephrectomy. This rearrangement joins TRBV28 to TRBJ1-2; D gene unclear. CDR3 protein: CASREMTAANYGYTF. CDR3 nucleotide sequence: TGTGCCAGCAGGGAGATGACGGCAGCTAACTATGGCTACACCTTC.